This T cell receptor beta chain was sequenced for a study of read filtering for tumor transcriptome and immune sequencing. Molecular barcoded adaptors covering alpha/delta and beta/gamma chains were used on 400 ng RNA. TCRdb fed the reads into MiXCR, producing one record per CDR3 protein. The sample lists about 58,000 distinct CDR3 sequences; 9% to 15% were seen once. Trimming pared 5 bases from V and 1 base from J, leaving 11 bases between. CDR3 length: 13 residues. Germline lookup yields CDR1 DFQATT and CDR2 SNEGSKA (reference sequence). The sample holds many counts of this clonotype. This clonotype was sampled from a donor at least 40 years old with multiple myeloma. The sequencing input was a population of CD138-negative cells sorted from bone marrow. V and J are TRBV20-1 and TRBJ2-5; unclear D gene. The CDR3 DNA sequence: TGCAGTGCTCCCTCCCGGGTCCAAGAGACCCAGTACTTC. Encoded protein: CSAPSRVQETQYF.